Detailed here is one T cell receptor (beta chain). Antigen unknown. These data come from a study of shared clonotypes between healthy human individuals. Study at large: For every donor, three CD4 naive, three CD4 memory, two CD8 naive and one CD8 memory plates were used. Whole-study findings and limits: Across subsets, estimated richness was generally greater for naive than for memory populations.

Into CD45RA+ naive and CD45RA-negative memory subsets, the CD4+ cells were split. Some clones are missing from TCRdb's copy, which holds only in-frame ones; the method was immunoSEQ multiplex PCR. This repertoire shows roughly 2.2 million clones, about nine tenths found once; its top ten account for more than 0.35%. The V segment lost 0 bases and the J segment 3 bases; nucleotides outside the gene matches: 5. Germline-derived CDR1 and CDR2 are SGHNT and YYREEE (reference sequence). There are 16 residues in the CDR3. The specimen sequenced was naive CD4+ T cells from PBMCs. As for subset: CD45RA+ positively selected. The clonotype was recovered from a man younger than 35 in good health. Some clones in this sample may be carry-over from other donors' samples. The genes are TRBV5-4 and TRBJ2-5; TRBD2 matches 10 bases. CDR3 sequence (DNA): TGTGCCAGCAGCTTGGCGCCTAGCGGGAGCAAAGAGACCCAGTACTTC. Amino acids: CASSLAPSGSKETQYF.